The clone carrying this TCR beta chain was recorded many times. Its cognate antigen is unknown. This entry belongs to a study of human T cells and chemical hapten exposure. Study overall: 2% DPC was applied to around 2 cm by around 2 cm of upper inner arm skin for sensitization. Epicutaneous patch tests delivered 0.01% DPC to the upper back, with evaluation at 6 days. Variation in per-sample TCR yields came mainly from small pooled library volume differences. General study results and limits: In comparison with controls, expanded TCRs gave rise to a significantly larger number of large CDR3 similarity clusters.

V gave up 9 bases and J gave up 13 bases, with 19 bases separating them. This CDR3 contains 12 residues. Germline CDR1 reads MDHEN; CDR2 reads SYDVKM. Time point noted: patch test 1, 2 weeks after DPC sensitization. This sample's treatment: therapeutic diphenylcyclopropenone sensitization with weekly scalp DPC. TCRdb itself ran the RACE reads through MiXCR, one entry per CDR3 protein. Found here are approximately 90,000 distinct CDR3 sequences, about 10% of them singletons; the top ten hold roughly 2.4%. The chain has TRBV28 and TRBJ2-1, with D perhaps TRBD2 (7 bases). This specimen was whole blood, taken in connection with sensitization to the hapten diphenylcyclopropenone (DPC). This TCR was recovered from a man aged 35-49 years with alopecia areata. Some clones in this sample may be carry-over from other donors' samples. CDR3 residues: CASGGRTSSQFF. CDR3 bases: TGTGCCAGTGGGGGCCGGACTAGTTCCCAGTTCTTC.